The next 20 T cell receptor beta chains were all read from a single sample in a study of T cell responses to AZD1222 COVID-19 vaccine (dated by TCRdb to the early 2020s). The time point tag for this specimen amounts to: about 28 days (+/-7) after the second vaccine dose. The library relied on the immunoSEQ multiplex PCR assay. Entries here come from immuneACCESS through TCRdb and include only in-frame sequences with V and J called. Some clones fail to appear in such tables; in the studies checked, an unresolved V gene covers under half of the shortfall, and the cause of the remainder is unknown. The sample includes 150,000 to 200,000 clones, with roughly 94% observed a single time. The ten largest clones take up 1.3% of the sample. Specimen: peripheral blood, collected 28 days after the second AZD1222 dose. The receptors were gathered from an adult who received the AZD1222 COVID-19 vaccine.

The gene calls are TRBV4-1 and TRBJ1-1; the D is unclear. CDR3 length equals 14 residues. The germline V gene encodes CDR1 MGHRA and CDR2 YSYEKL. Trimming removed 1 base from V and 1 base from J, with 7 bases in between. Here the CDR3 DNA reads TGCGCCAGCAGCCAAGTTAGAAGGAACACTGAAGCTTTCTTT. The encoded protein is CASSQVRRNTEAFF.

The chain recombines TRBV7-2 with TRBJ2-7, with D tentatively TRBD1 or TRBD2 (5 bases each). Per the germline V gene, CDR1 is SGHTA and CDR2 is FQGNSA. The V gene lost 6 bases and the J gene lost 6 bases, with 18 bases spanning the gap. The CDR3 totals 14 residues. The CDR3 coding sequence is TGTGCCAGCAGACGTAGCATGGGGGATCCCGAGCAGTACTTC. It translates to CASRRSMGDPEQYF.

The chain couples TRBV14 to TRBJ1-2, with D unclear. The CDR3 is 14 amino acids. Trimming removed 3 bases at V and 3 bases at J, with 11 bases between. CDR1 is SGHDN and CDR2 is FVKESK in the germline V gene. CDR3 in amino acids: CASSHIRTDYGYTF. The CDR3 bases are TGTGCCAGCAGCCATATAAGGACCGACTATGGCTACACCTTC. The full variable domain, in which reference TRBV14 and TRBJ1-2 provide the parts outside the CDR3, is EAGVTQFPSHSVIEKGQTVTLRCDPISGHDNLYWYRRVMGKEIKFLLHFVKESKQDESGMPNNRFLAERTGGTYSTLKVQPAELEDSGVYFCASSHIRTDYGYTFGSGTRLTVV.

This clone was recorded once. V and J are TRBV29-1 and TRBJ2-1; TRBD1 aligns across 7 bases. This CDR3 comprises 12 residues. CDR1 and CDR2 (germline): SQVTM, ANQGSEA. J was trimmed by 8 bases and V by 7 bases; bases with no gene match: 8. The CDR3 protein is CSAADRVDEQFF. CDR3 nucleotides: TGCAGCGCCGCCGACAGGGTCGATGAGCAGTTCTTC.

This rearrangement joins TRBV25-1 to TRBJ1-1; D perhaps matches TRBD1 (5 bases). Between the trimmed V and J ends, which lost 5 bases and 9 bases, there was a span of 13 bases. CDR3 length equals 12 residues. The germline gives CDR1 MGHDK, CDR2 SYGVNS. The CDR3, as DNA: TGTGCCAGCAGTCGGGGGTATGGAAAAGCTTTCTTT. Translated: CASSRGYGKAFF.

V and J are TRBV19 and TRBJ1-6; 7 bases match TRBD1. This CDR3 is built from 13 residues. CDR1 and CDR2 from the germline V gene are LNHDA and SQIVND (reference sequence). Germline trimming cut 6 bases from V and 10 bases from J; bases unmatched to any gene: 6. The CDR3 protein is CASSTGESSPLHF. The CDR3 region has the DNA TGTGCCAGTAGCACAGGGGAGTCATCACCCCTCCACTTT.

The chain couples TRBV24-1 to TRBJ1-3; the D is unclear. V gave up 5 bases and J gave up 1 base, with 20 bases separating them. The length of the CDR3 is 18 residues. Germline V gene data show CDR1 as KGHDR and CDR2 as SFDVKD. The CDR3 bases are TGTGCCACCAGTGTGAAACACCACCGATTACTTTCTGGAAACACCATATATTTT. This encodes CATSVKHHRLLSGNTIYF.

The chain uses TRBV15 and TRBJ1-1, with 8 bases that match TRBD1. Germline V gene lookup returns CDR1 LNHNV and CDR2 YYDKDF (reference sequence). V shed 5 bases, J shed 1 base, and the junction held 6 bases outside the gene matches. The CDR3 consists of 15 residues. CDR3 sequence: CATSGAGQGNTEAFF. The CDR3, as DNA: TGTGCCACCAGCGGAGCTGGACAGGGGAACACTGAAGCTTTCTTT.

This rearrangement joins TRBV15 to TRBJ1-2; 11 bases fit TRBD1. The CDR3 spans 18 residues. Germline CDR1 reads LNHNV; CDR2 reads YYDKDF (reference sequence). J gave up 4 bases and V 0 bases, and 10 bases lay outside the gene matches. CDR3 in DNA: TGTGCCACCAGCAGAGAGAGAGGTGGGACAGGGGGAATCTATGGCTACACCTTC. Amino acids: CATSRERGGTGGIYGYTF.

The chain uses TRBV12-3 or TRBV12-4 and TRBJ1-2; weak D call: TRBD1 (5 bases). V gave up 3 bases and J gave up 6 bases, with 11 bases separating them. This CDR3 comprises 13 residues. CDR3 region: CASSFGGSDGYTF. CDR3 in DNA: TGTGCCAGCAGTTTTGGGGGATCTGATGGCTACACCTTC.

This sequence joins TRBV6-2 or TRBV6-3 and TRBJ2-1; D tentatively reads TRBD1 or TRBD2 (6 bases each). The CDR3 sequence is 16 residues long. Germline CDR1 and CDR2: MNHEY and SVGEGT. V was cut by 3 bases and J by 0 bases, with 12 bases left in between. Here the CDR3 reads CASSYGGPNSYNEQFF. The CDR3 nucleotides are TGTGCCAGCAGTTATGGGGGGCCCAACTCCTACAATGAGCAGTTCTTC.

This clone was seen only once. This chain links TRBV10-3 with TRBJ2-5; D is uncertain. Trimming cost V 0 bases and J 4 bases, with 6 bases left between them. Germline CDR1 and CDR2: ENHRY and SYGVKD. This CDR3 spans 13 amino acids. The CDR3 DNA follows: TGTGCCATCAGTGAGTCGGGGTTAGAGACCCAGTACTTC. This encodes CAISESGLETQYF.

The V and J genes are TRBV5-4 and TRBJ2-1, with D perhaps TRBD2 (5 bases). Germline V lookup: CDR1 SGHNT, CDR2 YYREEE (reference sequence). Trimming shortened V by 4 bases and J by 10 bases, and 27 bases separated the two germline ends. CDR3 size: 17 residues. The CDR3 DNA reads as TGTGCCAGCAGCCTTAGAGGGCGAGTCCGGAATGTATGGGAGCAGTTCTTC. This sequence encodes CASSLRGRVRNVWEQFF.

This clone appeared a single time. The chain links TRBV28 to TRBJ1-4, with D perhaps TRBD1 (5 bases). The CDR3 sequence is 14 residues long. V was cut by 7 bases and J by 5 bases, with 14 bases left in between. From germline, CDR1 is MDHEN and CDR2 SYDVKM. CDR3 bases: TGTGCCAGCACCCCAGGGCCGGGAAATGAAAAACTGTTTTTT. As protein: CASTPGPGNEKLFF.

This chain links TRBV4-3 with TRBJ1-1; no clear D. The CDR3 has 15 amino acids. The V end was cut by 1 base, the J end by 1 base, with 10 bases between. CDR1 is LGHNA, CDR2 YSLEER, per germline. The CDR3 loop is CASSQAVLENTEAFF. CDR3 coding DNA: TGCGCCAGCAGCCAAGCGGTTCTGGAGAACACTGAAGCTTTCTTT.

The chain employs TRBV10-3 and TRBJ1-3, with D maybe TRBD1 (6 bases). V gave up 3 bases and J gave up 1 base, with 16 bases separating them. Germline-derived CDR1 and CDR2 are ENHRY and SYGVKD. The CDR3 totals 17 residues. The DNA for the CDR3 is TGTGCCATCAGTGATAGGGGAACAGGGAATTCTGGAAACACCATATATTTT. Protein: CAISDRGTGNSGNTIYF.

On this clone itself: The same CDR3 arises from other DNA sequences in this sample as well. V is TRBV7-2 and J is TRBJ2-5; D call uncertain. V lost 5 bases to trimming and J lost 3 bases, with 4 bases between them. This CDR3 region has 11 residues. Germline V gives CDR1 SGHTA, CDR2 FQGNSA. Here the CDR3 DNA reads TGTGCCAGCAGCCCAAAAGAGACCCAGTACTTC. The encoded protein is CASSPKETQYF.

The gene calls are TRBV11-2 and TRBJ1-3; the D gene is possibly TRBD1 (5 bases). Germline V CDR1 and CDR2: SGHAT, FQNNGV. This CDR3 has 17 residues. The germline V and J ends were trimmed by 7 bases and 4 bases, with 23 bases remaining between them. As DNA, the CDR3 is TGTGCCAGCACCCAGCCAGCAAGGGGTTTGGTAGGAAACACCATATATTTT. As protein: CASTQPARGLVGNTIYF.

V and J are TRBV13 and TRBJ1-1; D uncertain. Germline CDR1 is PRHDT and CDR2 is FYEKMQ (reference sequence). The CDR3 is 12 amino acids. V dropped 4 bases and J dropped 1 base, with 4 bases sitting between them. The CDR3 DNA is TGTGCCAGCAGCTGGCAGAACACTGAAGCTTTCTTT. Amino acids: CASSWQNTEAFF.

This clone has a single count. The CDR3 spells CASSSHSGRVNIQYF. In nucleotides, the CDR3 is TGTGCCAGCAGCTCTCATAGCGGGAGGGTTAACATTCAGTACTTC. This chain joins TRBV7-2 and TRBJ2-4; 11 bases align to TRBD2. The trim removed 4 bases at V and 7 bases at J, leaving 6 bases unmatched. Germline V gene lookup returns CDR1 SGHTA and CDR2 FQGNSA. The CDR3 is 15 amino acids. Looking up the rest from reference TRBV7-2 and TRBJ2-4 gives the full variable domain: GAGVSQSPSNKVTEKGKDVELRCDPISGHTALYWYRQSLGQGLEFLIYFQGNSAPDKSGLPSDRFSAERTGGSVSTLTIQRTQQEDSAVYLCASSSHSGRVNIQYFGAGTRLSVL.